These T cell receptor beta chains were read from a single sample in a study of blood T cell repertoires in COVID-19. Sequencing used immunoSEQ multiplex PCR; TCRdb keeps in-frame clones, though not all of them. The data hold some 270,000 clones, with roughly 88% observed a single time. Input material: PBMCs or T cells enriched from blood (not recorded which). The receptors stem from a woman in her 30s who had recovered from COVID-19. CDR3s include the opening cysteine and the closing phenylalanine or tryptophan. The D gene is left open where the match is weak. Only part of the rows carry a size: once, few, many, or a class if the clone is expanded.

J gene: TRBJ1-1; clone size: .; D gene: TRBD1; V gene: TRBV3-1/TRBV3-2; CDR3 protein: CASSQDLTGGNTEAFF; CDR3 DNA: TGTGCCAGCAGCCAAGACCTTACAGGGGGGAACACTGAAGCTTTCTTT
J gene: TRBJ2-3; clone size: .; D gene: .; V gene: TRBV21-1; CDR3 protein: CASSKWSIAGGQGQYF; CDR3 DNA: TGTGCCAGCAGCAAATGGTCAATAGCGGGGGGGCAAGGGCAGTATTTT
J gene: TRBJ1-1; clone size: .; D gene: .; V gene: TRBV5-5; CDR3 protein: CASSGQTTEAFF; CDR3 DNA: TGTGCCAGCAGTGGACAGACCACTGAAGCTTTCTTT
J gene: TRBJ2-2; clone size: .; D gene: TRBD2; V gene: TRBV7-3; CDR3 protein: CASSLRLAGGPNTGELFF; CDR3 DNA: TGTGCCAGCAGCTTACGACTAGCGGGAGGCCCGAACACCGGGGAGCTGTTTTTT
J gene: TRBJ1-5; clone size: .; D gene: .; V gene: TRBV28; CDR3 protein: CASSFGFSPQHF; CDR3 DNA: TGTGCCAGCAGTTTTGGCTTTTCGCCCCAGCATTTT
J gene: TRBJ2-1; clone size: .; D gene: TRBD2; V gene: TRBV28; CDR3 protein: CASSLQASGSNEQFF; CDR3 DNA: TGTGCCAGCAGTTTACAGGCTAGCGGGTCTAATGAGCAGTTCTTC
J gene: TRBJ2-1; clone size: few; D gene: TRBD2; V gene: TRBV10-1; CDR3 protein: CASSEYASGNEQFF; CDR3 DNA: TGCGCCAGCAGTGAGTATGCTAGCGGCAATGAGCAGTTCTTC
J gene: TRBJ2-3; clone size: few; D gene: .; V gene: TRBV7-9; CDR3 protein: CASSLGRVRTDTQYF; CDR3 DNA: TGTGCCAGCAGCTTAGGCAGGGTTAGAACAGATACGCAGTATTTT
J gene: TRBJ2-7; clone size: .; D gene: .; V gene: TRBV7-9; CDR3 protein: CASSPMGLPWDEQYF; CDR3 DNA: TGTGCCAGCAGCCCGATGGGACTCCCGTGGGACGAGCAGTACTTC
J gene: TRBJ2-6; clone size: once; D gene: .; V gene: TRBV3-1/TRBV3-2; CDR3 protein: CASSQVSSGANVLTF; CDR3 DNA: TGTGCCAGCAGCCAAGTGTCTTCTGGGGCCAACGTCCTGACTTTC
J gene: TRBJ2-7; clone size: .; D gene: TRBD2; V gene: TRBV9; CDR3 protein: CASSVGGGVSYEQYF; CDR3 DNA: TGTGCCAGCAGCGTTGGGGGGGGAGTCTCCTACGAGCAGTACTTC
J gene: TRBJ2-7; clone size: .; D gene: TRBD1; V gene: TRBV10-3; CDR3 protein: CAISSGQGFYEQYF; CDR3 DNA: TGTGCCATCAGTTCTGGACAGGGTTTCTACGAGCAGTACTTC
J gene: TRBJ1-5; clone size: .; D gene: .; V gene: TRBV15; CDR3 protein: CATSYGGGQPQHF; CDR3 DNA: TGTGCCACCAGCTACGGGGGGGGTCAGCCCCAGCATTTT
J gene: TRBJ1-5; clone size: once; D gene: TRBD1; V gene: TRBV18; CDR3 protein: CASSPQRGLNQPQHF; CDR3 DNA: TGTGCCAGCTCACCACAGAGGGGGCTTAATCAGCCCCAGCATTTT
J gene: TRBJ2-4; clone size: .; D gene: .; V gene: TRBV4-1; CDR3 protein: CASSQVLASLAKNIQYF; CDR3 DNA: TGCGCCAGCAGCCAAGTCCTAGCGAGTCTAGCCAAAAACATTCAGTACTTC
J gene: TRBJ1-1; clone size: few; D gene: .; V gene: TRBV9; CDR3 protein: CASSVGQPSGITEAFF; CDR3 DNA: TGTGCCAGCAGCGTTGGACAGCCTTCGGGGATCACTGAAGCTTTCTTT
J gene: TRBJ1-1; clone size: .; D gene: .; V gene: TRBV20-1; CDR3 protein: CSATWGAEAFF; CDR3 DNA: TGCAGTGCTACCTGGGGGGCTGAAGCTTTCTTT
J gene: TRBJ2-3; clone size: .; D gene: TRBD2; V gene: TRBV24-1; CDR3 protein: CATSALEAGDADTQYF; CDR3 DNA: TGTGCCACCAGTGCCTTGGAGGCGGGAGACGCAGATACGCAGTATTTT
J gene: TRBJ2-2; clone size: .; D gene: .; V gene: TRBV10-3; CDR3 protein: CAISEWGEGELFF; CDR3 DNA: TGTGCCATCAGTGAGTGGGGGGAAGGGGAGCTGTTTTTT
J gene: TRBJ1-4; clone size: .; D gene: .; V gene: TRBV2; CDR3 protein: CASRATGLVNEKLFF; CDR3 DNA: TGTGCCAGCAGGGCCACAGGGTTGGTTAATGAAAAACTGTTTTTT
J gene: TRBJ2-6; clone size: once; D gene: .; V gene: TRBV4-2; CDR3 protein: CASSQGGAGANVLTF; CDR3 DNA: TGTGCCAGCAGCCAAGGGGGGGCTGGGGCCAACGTCCTGACTTTC
J gene: TRBJ1-6; clone size: .; D gene: .; V gene: TRBV9; CDR3 protein: CASSPLVNSPLHF; CDR3 DNA: TGTGCCAGCAGCCCACTTGTTAATTCACCCCTCCACTTT
J gene: TRBJ1-5; clone size: .; D gene: .; V gene: TRBV28; CDR3 protein: CASSGQGYSNQPQHF; CDR3 DNA: TGTGCCAGCAGCGGCCAGGGATATAGCAATCAGCCCCAGCATTTT
J gene: TRBJ1-5; clone size: few; D gene: .; V gene: TRBV14; CDR3 protein: CASSQGAGQPQHF; CDR3 DNA: TGTGCCAGCAGCCAAGGAGCGGGTCAGCCCCAGCATTTT
J gene: TRBJ2-7; clone size: once; D gene: .; V gene: TRBV7-2; CDR3 protein: CASSAQQGSYEQYF; CDR3 DNA: TGTGCCAGCAGCGCCCAACAGGGCTCCTACGAGCAGTACTTC
J gene: TRBJ1-1; clone size: .; D gene: TRBD1; V gene: TRBV29-1; CDR3 protein: CSVLPTGLPEAFF; CDR3 DNA: TGCAGCGTTCTCCCGACAGGGCTTCCTGAAGCTTTCTTT
J gene: TRBJ1-4; clone size: few; D gene: TRBD1; V gene: TRBV19; CDR3 protein: CASSQGGTSNEKLFF; CDR3 DNA: TGTGCCAGTTCACAGGGGGGCACGTCTAATGAAAAACTGTTTTTT
J gene: TRBJ1-5; clone size: .; D gene: .; V gene: TRBV28; CDR3 protein: CASRVYRDTYSNQPQHF; CDR3 DNA: TGTGCCAGCAGAGTTTACAGGGACACCTATAGCAATCAGCCCCAGCATTTT
J gene: TRBJ1-1; clone size: .; D gene: TRBD1; V gene: TRBV7-2; CDR3 protein: CASSLTGGKTEAFF; CDR3 DNA: TGTGCCAGCAGCCTTACAGGGGGAAAGACTGAAGCTTTCTTT
J gene: TRBJ2-7; clone size: .; D gene: TRBD2; V gene: TRBV2; CDR3 protein: CATNRGGVYEQYF; CDR3 DNA: TGTGCCACAAACCGGGGGGGAGTCTACGAGCAGTACTTC
J gene: TRBJ2-7; clone size: .; D gene: TRBD2; V gene: TRBV6-6; CDR3 protein: CASSYSPSGTHEQYF; CDR3 DNA: TGTGCCAGCAGTTACTCTCCTAGCGGGACCCACGAGCAGTACTTC
J gene: TRBJ2-7; clone size: once; D gene: TRBD1; V gene: TRBV5-1; CDR3 protein: CASRQTGAPSYEQYF; CDR3 DNA: TGCGCCAGCAGACAGACAGGGGCCCCCTCCTACGAGCAGTACTTC
J gene: TRBJ1-5; clone size: .; D gene: .; V gene: TRBV2; CDR3 protein: CASRTGNQPQHF; CDR3 DNA: TGTGCCAGCAGGACTGGCAATCAGCCCCAGCATTTT
J gene: TRBJ2-1; clone size: once; D gene: TRBD2; V gene: TRBV27; CDR3 protein: CASRFGVAGYNEQFF; CDR3 DNA: TGTGCCAGCAGATTTGGGGTAGCGGGGTACAATGAGCAGTTCTTC
J gene: TRBJ2-1; clone size: .; D gene: TRBD2; V gene: TRBV5-5; CDR3 protein: CASSLIRAGGHNEQFF; CDR3 DNA: TGTGCCAGCAGCCTTATCAGAGCGGGAGGCCACAATGAGCAGTTCTTC
J gene: TRBJ2-7; clone size: .; D gene: .; V gene: TRBV6-6; CDR3 protein: CASGLNRDTSHEQYF; CDR3 DNA: TGTGCCAGCGGCCTCAACCGGGACACGTCTCACGAGCAGTACTTC